These T cell receptor beta chains were read from a single sample in a study of T cells in Graves' hyperthyroidism and ophthalmopathy. One entry per CDR3 protein results from TCRdb running MiXCR on the multiplex PCR reads. The table records approximately 260,000 distinct CDR3 sequences, roughly 15% of them present only once. Sequenced: blood. The origin of the receptors is a woman between 45 and 65 years old with Graves' hyperthyroidism that later progressed to Graves' ophthalmopathy. The CDR3 runs from the conserved cysteine through the conserved F or W. D genes are given only for firm matches. For some rows the clone size is stated as once, few or many, or as a class when expanded; others skip it.

clone size: many
V gene: TRBV5-1
J gene: TRBJ1-1
D gene: .
CDR3 protein: CASRGPGSPNTEAFF
CDR3 DNA: TGCGCCAGCAGAGGGCCCGGCTCTCCGAACACTGAAGCTTTCTTT

clone size: many
V gene: TRBV13
J gene: TRBJ2-3
D gene: .
CDR3 protein: CASSLGGPFADTQYF
CDR3 DNA: TGTGCCAGCAGCTTAGGCGGCCCTTTCGCAGATACGCAGTATTTT

clone size: many
V gene: TRBV2
J gene: TRBJ2-5
D gene: .
CDR3 protein: CASSDEWETQYF
CDR3 DNA: TGTGCCAGCAGTGATGAATGGGAGACCCAGTACTTC

clone size: few
V gene: TRBV19
J gene: TRBJ1-1
D gene: .
CDR3 protein: CASNPGKKMNTEAFF
CDR3 DNA: TGTGCCAGCAACCCTGGGAAAAAGATGAACACTGAAGCTTTCTTT

clone size: many
V gene: TRBV20-1
J gene: TRBJ1-4
D gene: TRBD1
CDR3 protein: CSALPLGQGGEEKLFF
CDR3 DNA: TGCAGTGCTTTACCACTTGGACAGGGGGGGGAGGAAAAACTGTTTTTT

clone size: few
V gene: TRBV4-2
J gene: TRBJ2-1
D gene: .
CDR3 protein: CASSHRGGPYNEQFF
CDR3 DNA: TGTGCCAGCAGCCACCGTGGGGGCCCCTACAATGAGCAGTTCTTC

clone size: many
V gene: TRBV7-8
J gene: TRBJ1-5
D gene: .
CDR3 protein: CASSTYRDNQPQHF
CDR3 DNA: TGTGCCAGCAGCACCTACAGGGATAATCAGCCCCAGCATTTT

clone size: .
V gene: TRBV28
J gene: TRBJ1-5
D gene: TRBD1
CDR3 protein: CASSLSRRDSIYSNQPQHF
CDR3 DNA: TGTGCCAGCAGTTTATCCCGTCGGGACAGTATCTATAGCAATCAGCCCCAGCATTTT

clone size: .
V gene: TRBV9
J gene: TRBJ2-1
D gene: TRBD2
CDR3 protein: CASSVAASGSKEQFF
CDR3 DNA: TGTGCCAGCAGCGTAGCGGCTAGCGGGAGCAAGGAGCAGTTCTTC

clone size: many
V gene: TRBV28
J gene: TRBJ2-5
D gene: TRBD1
CDR3 protein: CATADRKGKETQYF
CDR3 DNA: TGTGCCACCGCGGACAGGAAGGGAAAGGAGACCCAGTACTTC

clone size: many
V gene: TRBV20-1
J gene: TRBJ1-5
D gene: .
CDR3 protein: CSASISTAAGQPQHF
CDR3 DNA: TGCAGTGCTAGTATAAGCACGGCTGCAGGGCAGCCCCAGCATTTT

clone size: .
V gene: TRBV19
J gene: TRBJ2-7
D gene: .
CDR3 protein: CASSIARDAEQYF
CDR3 DNA: TGTGCCAGTAGTATTGCTAGGGACGCCGAGCAGTACTTC

clone size: many
V gene: TRBV6-1
J gene: TRBJ2-7
D gene: TRBD1
CDR3 protein: CASRGQASSYEQYF
CDR3 DNA: TGTGCCAGCAGGGGACAGGCGTCCTCCTACGAGCAGTACTTC

clone size: many
V gene: TRBV27
J gene: TRBJ1-2
D gene: .
CDR3 protein: CASSRTSNYGYTF
CDR3 DNA: TGTGCCAGCAGCCGGACCTCTAACTATGGCTACACCTTC

clone size: many
V gene: TRBV2
J gene: TRBJ1-2
D gene: .
CDR3 protein: CASKATLSYGYTF
CDR3 DNA: TGTGCCAGCAAGGCAACCCTAAGCTATGGCTACACCTTC

clone size: many
V gene: TRBV20-1
J gene: TRBJ1-5
D gene: .
CDR3 protein: CSAISQIYSNQPQHF
CDR3 DNA: TGCAGTGCTATTAGTCAGATCTATAGCAATCAGCCCCAGCATTTT

clone size: .
V gene: TRBV9
J gene: TRBJ1-6
D gene: .
CDR3 protein: CASSPRSSYNSPLHF
CDR3 DNA: TGTGCCAGCAGCCCCCGTAGCTCCTATAATTCACCCCTCCACTTT

clone size: few
V gene: TRBV7-9
J gene: TRBJ2-2
D gene: .
CDR3 protein: CASSGTGVSTGELFF
CDR3 DNA: TGTGCCAGCAGCGGCACCGGGGTTAGCACCGGGGAGCTGTTTTTT

clone size: many
V gene: TRBV5-1
J gene: TRBJ1-2
D gene: .
CDR3 protein: CASSLELEYGYTF
CDR3 DNA: TGCGCCAGCAGCTTGGAACTTGAGTATGGCTACACCTTC

clone size: many
V gene: TRBV5-1
J gene: TRBJ2-5
D gene: .
CDR3 protein: CASTQRTGPQETQYF
CDR3 DNA: TGCGCCAGCACCCAGAGGACGGGCCCACAAGAGACCCAGTACTTC

clone size: .
V gene: TRBV14
J gene: TRBJ2-3
D gene: .
CDR3 protein: CASSQVPPAEQSTDTQYF
CDR3 DNA: TGTGCCAGCAGCCAAGTCCCCCCAGCGGAACAATCCACAGATACGCAGTATTTT

clone size: .
V gene: TRBV10-3
J gene: TRBJ2-1
D gene: TRBD2
CDR3 protein: CAISDSGGPGNEQFF
CDR3 DNA: TGTGCCATCAGTGATTCGGGAGGGCCGGGGAATGAGCAGTTCTTC

clone size: .
V gene: TRBV20-1
J gene: TRBJ2-7
D gene: .
CDR3 protein: CSARVWGSSYEQYF
CDR3 DNA: TGCAGTGCTAGAGTCTGGGGGAGCTCCTACGAGCAGTACTTC

clone size: many
V gene: TRBV20-1
J gene: TRBJ2-5
D gene: .
CDR3 protein: CSARWGEETQYF
CDR3 DNA: TGCAGTGCTAGATGGGGGGAAGAGACCCAGTACTTC

clone size: many
V gene: TRBV20-1
J gene: TRBJ2-1
D gene: TRBD2
CDR3 protein: CSARDGTSGRALYNEQFF
CDR3 DNA: TGCAGTGCTAGAGACGGGACTAGCGGGAGGGCCCTCTACAATGAGCAGTTCTTC

clone size: many
V gene: TRBV12-3/TRBV12-4
J gene: TRBJ2-7
D gene: TRBD1
CDR3 protein: CASSPGQGAREQYF
CDR3 DNA: TGTGCCAGCAGTCCGGGACAGGGGGCCCGAGAGCAGTACTTC

clone size: many
V gene: TRBV5-1
J gene: TRBJ2-5
D gene: .
CDR3 protein: CASSLATGLETQYF
CDR3 DNA: TGCGCCAGCAGCTTGGCCACGGGATTAGAGACCCAGTACTTC

clone size: .
V gene: TRBV9
J gene: TRBJ2-7
D gene: .
CDR3 protein: CASSVDGSNEQYF
CDR3 DNA: TGTGCCAGCAGCGTAGACGGGAGCAACGAGCAGTACTTC

clone size: many
V gene: TRBV11-1
J gene: TRBJ2-7
D gene: .
CDR3 protein: CASSKNTGRSYEQYF
CDR3 DNA: TGTGCCAGCAGCAAGAACACAGGTCGGTCCTACGAGCAGTACTTC

clone size: many
V gene: TRBV29-1
J gene: TRBJ1-1
D gene: .
CDR3 protein: CSVSGVNTEAFF
CDR3 DNA: TGCAGCGTCAGCGGAGTCAACACTGAAGCTTTCTTT

clone size: few
V gene: TRBV9
J gene: TRBJ2-2
D gene: .
CDR3 protein: CASSAGTPSNTGELFF
CDR3 DNA: TGTGCCAGCAGCGCCGGGACGCCCTCGAACACCGGGGAGCTGTTTTTT